Listed below are T cell receptor beta chains from one sample, sequenced in a study of cytomegalovirus exposure and HLA in healthy donors. Some clones are missing from TCRdb's copy, which holds only in-frame ones; the method was immunoSEQ multiplex PCR. The profile covers tens of thousands of clones, with 60% to 80% appearing a single time and around 6.5% taken by the ten largest. The sample comprised PBMCs. All receptors derive from a woman in her 30s in good health and CMV-seronegative. Each CDR3 is given with its conserved first and last residue. D genes are given only for firm matches. A row's size may be missing; if present it is once, few, many or a size class.

TRBD1	TRBV5-1	TRBJ2-3	15	once	TGCGCCAGCAGCTTGGGGGACAGGGGAACAGATACGCAGTATTTT	CASSLGDRGTDTQYF
TRBD2	TRBV4-2	TRBJ2-3	16	NA	TGTGCCAGCAGCCCCGGACTAGCGGGATTCACAGATACGCAGTATTTT	CASSPGLAGFTDTQYF
TRBD1	TRBV25-1	TRBJ1-6	14	NA	TGTGCCAGCAGTAGGGGACAGGGGAATTCACCCCTCCACTTT	CASSRGQGNSPLHF
TRBD2	TRBV7-8	TRBJ2-7	17	NA	TGTGCCAGCAGCTTCCGCCCGGCTAGCGGCCTTTTAGACGAGCAGTACTTC	CASSFRPASGLLDEQYF
TRBD1	TRBV7-2	TRBJ2-1	11	NA	TGTGCCAGCAGTCCGGGACAGATACAGTTCTTC	CASSPGQIQFF
TRBD1	TRBV6-6	TRBJ2-7	15	NA	TGTGCCAGCAGTTACCGGGACAGGTTAACCTACGAGCAGTACTTC	CASSYRDRLTYEQYF
TRBD2	TRBV4-2	TRBJ2-3	20	NA	TGTGCCAGCAGCCTTACTCCCGGGACTAGCGGGGGGGCAGTAGCAGATACGCAGTATTTT	CASSLTPGTSGGAVADTQYF
TRBD1	TRBV11-2	TRBJ2-3	15	few	TGTGCCAGCAGCTACCGGGACAGATACACAGATACGCAGTATTTT	CASSYRDRYTDTQYF
NA	TRBV5-1	TRBJ2-5	16	NA	TGCGCCAGCCGGCCTTCCGAATATGGGGCCCAAGAGACCCAGTACTTC	CASRPSEYGAQETQYF
TRBD1	TRBV9	TRBJ2-7	15	NA	TGTGCCAGCAGCGTACTCGGACAGGGTCCCTACGAGCAGTACTTC	CASSVLGQGPYEQYF
TRBD2	TRBV28	TRBJ2-2	20	NA	TGTGCCAGCAGTTCGGCCGGACTAGCGGGAGGGGTCCGGGGCACCGGGGAGCTGTTTTTT	CASSSAGLAGGVRGTGELFF
TRBD1	TRBV5-1	TRBJ1-6	16	NA	TGCGCCAGCAGAACAGGGGGGAGCTCCTATAATTCACCCCTCCACTTT	CASRTGGSSYNSPLHF
TRBD2	TRBV7-2	TRBJ2-7	15	NA	TGTGCCAGCAGCTTCTCAGCGGGAGTTTCCTACGAGCAGTACTTC	CASSFSAGVSYEQYF
NA	TRBV19	TRBJ1-2	14	NA	TGTGCCAGTAGTATAGAAGACGGACTCTATGGCTACACCTTC	CASSIEDGLYGYTF
TRBD1	TRBV7-9	TRBJ2-2	16	NA	TGTGCCAGCAGCTCCCCGGGACAGATCATCACCGGGGAGCTGTTTTTT	CASSSPGQIITGELFF
TRBD1	TRBV12-5	TRBJ2-2	16	NA	TGTGCTAGTGGTTTGGTGGCTACAGGGGCGGGCGGGGAGCTGTTTTTT	CASGLVATGAGGELFF
TRBD1	TRBV10-2	TRBJ2-7	14	NA	TGCGCCAGCAGTGAGCCGGGACAGAGCTACGAGCAGTACTTC	CASSEPGQSYEQYF
TRBD2	TRBV27	TRBJ2-7	14	NA	TGTGCCAGCAGCCCAAGGACGGGGGGCTACGAGCAGTACTTC	CASSPRTGGYEQYF
NA	TRBV11-2	TRBJ2-2	16	NA	TGTGCCAGCAGCTTGTCGCTAGCATTACGGGTCGGGGAGCTGTTTTTT	CASSLSLALRVGELFF
NA	TRBV5-4	TRBJ1-1	11	NA	TGTGCCAGCAGCATGGGCGCGGGGGCTTTCTTT	CASSMGAGAFF
TRBD2	TRBV15	TRBJ2-3	15	once	TGTGCCACCAGCAGTGAAGCGGGGTTATACGATACGCAGTATTTT	CATSSEAGLYDTQYF
NA	TRBV28	TRBJ2-2	14	NA	TGTGCCAGCATCCCCGGGGGATCCACCGGGGAGCTGTTTTTT	CASIPGGSTGELFF
TRBD1	TRBV7-6	TRBJ2-5	14	few	TGTGCCAGCAGACGACAGGGGGCTGGGGAGACCCAGTACTTC	CASRRQGAGETQYF
TRBD2	TRBV30	TRBJ2-7	13	once	TGTGCCTGGTCTCCTAGCGGGATCGGCGAGCAGTACTTC	CAWSPSGIGEQYF
TRBD2	TRBV7-3	TRBJ2-7	15	NA	TGTGCCAGCAGCTTACTGGTAGCGGGAGTGGACGAGCAGTACTTC	CASSLLVAGVDEQYF
TRBD2	TRBV11-2	TRBJ2-1	18	NA	TGTGCCAGCAGCTTAACGGGACTAGCGGGGGGCTCCTACAATGAGCAGTTCTTC	CASSLTGLAGGSYNEQFF
NA	TRBV20-1	TRBJ1-2	11	NA	TGCAGTGCCCCTCGGGGGACTGGCTACACCTTC	CSAPRGTGYTF
TRBD1	TRBV5-1	TRBJ1-1	18	few	TGCGCCAGCAGCATAATTCCCGGGACAGGTTTTGGGAACACTGAAGCTTTCTTT	CASSIIPGTGFGNTEAFF
NA	TRBV5-6	TRBJ1-2	12	few	TGTGCCAGCAGCTTGGGCGGATATGGCTACACCTTC	CASSLGGYGYTF
NA	TRBV7-9	TRBJ1-2	12	NA	TGTTCCAGCAGCTTAGGTTCGGGAGGCTACACCTTC	CSSSLGSGGYTF
NA	TRBV11-3	TRBJ2-2	13	NA	TGTGCCAGCAGCTTAGGGGCCACCGGGGAGCTGTTTTTT	CASSLGATGELFF
NA	TRBV10-3	TRBJ2-7	15	NA	TGTGCCATCAGTGAGAGCCCAGGGGAAACCTACGAGCAGTACTTC	CAISESPGETYEQYF
NA	TRBV28	TRBJ2-1	14	NA	TGTGCCAGCCTTGCTTCTCGGGGGGCGAATGAGCAGTTCTTC	CASLASRGANEQFF
NA	TRBV18	TRBJ2-7	13	NA	TGTGCCAGCTCTTCAGGATACCCCTACGAGCAGTACTTC	CASSSGYPYEQYF
NA	TRBV19	TRBJ1-1	13	NA	TGTGCCAGTAGTCTTGTAGCGCGGGCTGAAGCTTTCTTT	CASSLVARAEAFF
TRBD2	TRBV5-6	TRBJ2-7	14	NA	TGTGCCAGCAGCCCGGGACTAGGATCCTACGAGCAGTACTTC	CASSPGLGSYEQYF
NA	TRBV5-1	TRBJ1-3	16	NA	TGCGCCAGCAGCTTGGGGGGCAGTGGCTCTGGAAACACCATATATTTT	CASSLGGSGSGNTIYF
NA	TRBV6-1	TRBJ1-1	13	few	TGTGCCAGCAGTGGACATCGGAACACTGAAGCTTTCTTT	CASSGHRNTEAFF
NA	TRBV27	TRBJ1-2	12	NA	TGTGCCAGCAGTTCCCGGGGGGATGGCTACACCTTC	CASSSRGDGYTF
TRBD1	TRBV9	TRBJ2-7	15	NA	TGTGCCAGCAGCGCGGAGGACAGGGCGGGCTACGAGCAGTACTTC	CASSAEDRAGYEQYF
TRBD1	TRBV30	TRBJ2-3	13	few	TGTGCCTTATACCGGGACAGGCCAGATACGCAGTATTTT	CALYRDRPDTQYF
NA	TRBV5-1	TRBJ2-5	14	NA	TGCGCCAGCAGCCCCGGGGGTGGCCAAGAGACCCAGTACTTC	CASSPGGGQETQYF
NA	TRBV14	TRBJ2-3	15	NA	TGTGCCAGCAGTCTTGGGGAGCCCCGGACAGATACGCAGTATTTT	CASSLGEPRTDTQYF
NA	TRBV5-1	TRBJ2-7	13	once	TGCGCCAGCAGCTTGGGACAGGCGGACGAGCAGTACTTC	CASSLGQADEQYF
NA	TRBV7-6	TRBJ2-3	14	NA	TGTGCCAGCAGCTCGAGCACTAGCACAGATACGCAGTATTTT	CASSSSTSTDTQYF
TRBD1	TRBV7-8	TRBJ2-7	15	few	TGTGCCAGCAGCCTCAAACAGGGGTCCTCCTACGAGCAGTACTTC	CASSLKQGSSYEQYF
NA	TRBV2	TRBJ2-1	15	NA	TGTGCCAGCAGTGAAGCGAGTGGTGCGTACAATGAGCAGTTCTTC	CASSEASGAYNEQFF
NA	TRBV4-1	TRBJ1-1	17	few	TGCGCCAGCAGCCAAGATCCGGGTCTCCTGATGAACACTGAAGCTTTCTTT	CASSQDPGLLMNTEAFF
TRBD1	TRBV7-8	TRBJ1-6	16	NA	TGTGCCAGCAGCCCATTGGACAGGAGGGATAATTCACCCCTCCACTTT	CASSPLDRRDNSPLHF
TRBD2	TRBV6-6	TRBJ2-7	14	NA	TGTGCCAGCAAGGACGGGAGGGAGTCCTACGAGCAGTACTTC	CASKDGRESYEQYF
TRBD1	TRBV28	TRBJ2-7	15	NA	TGTGCCAGCATACAGGGGGCGAATAAGATCCACGAGCAGTACTTC	CASIQGANKIHEQYF
TRBD2	TRBV11-2	TRBJ2-7	13	NA	TGTGCCAGCAGCTTACTAGCGGCCTACGAGCAGTACTTC	CASSLLAAYEQYF
TRBD2	TRBV6-1	TRBJ2-1	15	NA	TGTGCCAGCAGTGAATTAGCGGGAGCTAGGGGTGAGCAGTTCTTC	CASSELAGARGEQFF
TRBD2	TRBV6-1	TRBJ2-3	15	NA	TGTGCCAGCAGTGAACGGGCTAGCGGGGTTGGTACGCAGTATTTT	CASSERASGVGTQYF